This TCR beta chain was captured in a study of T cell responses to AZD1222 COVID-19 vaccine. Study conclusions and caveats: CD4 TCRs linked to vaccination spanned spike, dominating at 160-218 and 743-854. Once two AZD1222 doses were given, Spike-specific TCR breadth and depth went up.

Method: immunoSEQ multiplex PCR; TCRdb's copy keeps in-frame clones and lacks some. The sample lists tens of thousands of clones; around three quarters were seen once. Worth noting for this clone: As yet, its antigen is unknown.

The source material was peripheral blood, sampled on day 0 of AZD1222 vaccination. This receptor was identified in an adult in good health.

The CDR3 region is CSILRQGARTDTQYF. The CDR3 coding sequence is TGCAGCATCCTTCGACAGGGGGCGAGGACAGATACGCAGTATTTT. The genes are TRBV29-1 and TRBJ2-3; the match to TRBD1 covers 10 bases. This CDR3 is built from 15 residues. Germline V CDR1 and CDR2: SQVTM, ANQGSEA. J was trimmed by 3 bases and V by 8 bases; bases with no gene match: 11.